Presented here are 13 T cell receptor beta chains from one specimen sequenced in a study of cytomegalovirus exposure and HLA in healthy donors. Clones were read by immunoSEQ multiplex PCR, and TCRdb kept only the in-frame ones, dropping some. Of under 50,000 clones in the sample, 93% were seen once. The sample consisted of PBMCs. The receptor set was obtained from a woman aged 18-30 years in good health and CMV-seronegative.

This rearrangement joins TRBV10-3 to TRBJ1-3, with D possibly TRBD1 on 5 matching bases. V lost 6 bases and J lost 2, with 8 bases in between. Looked up from germline, CDR1 is ENHRY and CDR2 is SYGVKD. The CDR3 extends over 13 amino acids. For the CDR3, the DNA is TGTGCCATCAGCCAGGGCCCTGGAAACACCATATATTTT. Its protein is CAISQGPGNTIYF.

V and J are TRBV4-1 and TRBJ1-5; TRBD1 aligns across 8 bases. This CDR3 contains 14 residues. Germline V gene data show CDR1 as MGHRA and CDR2 as YSYEKL. Losses at the gene ends were 8 bases for V and 2 bases for J; bases not matched to a gene: 5. The CDR3 protein is CASSQDRGNQPQHF. The CDR3 DNA reads TGCGCCAGCTCTCAGGACAGGGGCAATCAGCCCCAGCATTTT.

The chain employs TRBV29-1 and TRBJ2-5; 8 nucleotides align to TRBD1. V lost 6 bases, J lost 5 bases, and 5 bases stayed unmatched. Germline CDR1 and CDR2: SQVTM and ANQGSEA. The CDR3 contains 12 residues. This chain's CDR3 is CSVGGQGETQYF. CDR3 coding DNA: TGCAGCGTGGGTGGACAGGGCGAGACCCAGTACTTC.

The chain links TRBV27 to TRBJ1-2; D not resolved. The V gene lost 6 bases and the J gene lost 4 bases, with 15 bases spanning the gap. Germline CDR1 reads MNHEY; CDR2 reads SMNVEV (reference sequence). This CDR3 contains 14 residues. As DNA, the CDR3 is TGTGCCAGCAGCCGACTCACGCGCCCCTATGGCTACACCTTC. Its translation: CASSRLTRPYGYTF.

The chain joins TRBV11-2 to TRBJ2-3; D is uncertain. The CDR3 is 13 residues long. V gave up 1 base and J gave up 4 bases, with 6 bases separating them. Germline V gives CDR1 SGHAT, CDR2 FQNNGV. The CDR3 DNA reads TGTGCCAGCAGCTTAGTAGCAGCAGATACGCAGTATTTT. Translated, it gives CASSLVAADTQYF.

The genes are TRBV11-3 and TRBJ2-2; 8 bases align to TRBD1. There are 16 residues in the CDR3. With 1 base clipped from V and 4 bases from J, the junction kept 5 bases outside the gene matches. Germline CDR1 reads SGHNT; CDR2 reads YENEEA. The CDR3 region has the DNA TGTGCCAGCAGCTTAGGACAGGGGCGCAGCACCGGGGAGCTGTTTTTT. Its translation: CASSLGQGRSTGELFF.

The gene calls are TRBV20-1 and TRBJ1-2, with D unclear. Trimming took off 5 bases at V and 6 bases at J, with 10 bases between the two ends. CDR1 DFQATT and CDR2 SNEGSKA come from the germline V gene (reference sequence). CDR3 length: 11 amino acids. As DNA, the CDR3 is TGCAGTGCTGAACTACTAGATGGCTACACCTTC. This sequence encodes CSAELLDGYTF.

This clone occurred once. This chain uses TRBV29-1 with TRBJ2-5; D is unresolved. Germline-derived CDR1 and CDR2 are SQVTM and ANQGSEA. The V gene lost 3 bases and the J gene lost 1 base, with 12 bases spanning the gap. The CDR3 is 14 amino acids. The CDR3 bases are TGCAGCGTTGACTGGTTACAGCCCCAAGAGACCCAGTACTTC. Encoded protein: CSVDWLQPQETQYF.

The rearrangement links TRBV18 to TRBJ2-1; 9 nucleotides line up with TRBD2. This CDR3 region has 19 residues. Germline V gene sequence: CDR1 KGHSH, CDR2 LQKENI. Germline trimming cut 0 bases from V and 7 bases from J; bases unmatched to any gene: 16. This chain's CDR3 is CASSPPLSRGRASVNEQFF. The CDR3, as DNA: TGTGCCAGCTCACCACCCCTTTCCCGCGGGAGGGCCAGTGTTAATGAGCAGTTCTTC.

The chain is built from TRBV7-2 and TRBJ1-1; no reliable D call. Trimming removed 1 base at V and 3 bases at J, with 15 bases between. In germline, CDR1 is SGHTA, CDR2 FQGNSA. The CDR3 is made up of 16 amino acids. CDR3 in DNA: TGTGCCAGCAGCTTAGACACCGCGGTGGCGGACACTGAAGCTTTCTTT. It yields the protein CASSLDTAVADTEAFF.

This clone is a singleton in its sample. The chain carries TRBV19 and TRBJ2-7, with 7 positions matching TRBD1. Germline assignment: CDR1 LNHDA and CDR2 SQIVND (reference sequence). The CDR3 has 15 amino acids. Trimming cost V 4 bases and J 0 bases; bases outside gene matches: 6. Written as DNA, the CDR3 is TGTGCCAGTAGTACCCTCCGGGACAGCTCCTACGAGCAGTACTTC. Translated: CASSTLRDSSYEQYF.

This rearrangement joins TRBV2 to TRBJ2-1; TRBD2 matches 7 bases. The CDR3 has 14 amino acids. The germline CDR1 and CDR2 sequences are SNHLY and FYNNEI. V gave up 7 bases and J gave up 7 bases; unmatched junction bases: 10. CDR3 in amino acids: CASKSWTSLNEQFF. CDR3 sequence (DNA): TGTGCCAGCAAGTCGTGGACTAGTTTAAATGAGCAGTTCTTC.

The V and J genes are TRBV5-1 and TRBJ1-1, with D maybe TRBD1 (5 bases). The CDR3 is made up of 14 amino acids. Germline CDR1 SGHRS, CDR2 YFSETQ. V lost 0 bases, J lost 4 bases, and 10 bases lay in between. This CDR3 is CASSLDRISTEAFF. The CDR3 nucleotides read TGCGCCAGCAGCTTGGACAGGATTAGCACTGAAGCTTTCTTT.